The clone carrying this TCR beta chain was found once. This CDR3 has 16 amino acids. Trimming cost V 5 bases and J 0 bases; bases outside gene matches: 8. The germline CDR1 and CDR2 sequences are SGHRS and YFSETQ. Preparing the TCRbeta library involved the use of unique molecular identifiers. TCRdb ran MiXCR on the PCR reads and lists one entry per CDR3 protein. The table lists approximately 340,000 distinct CDR3 sequences, 10% of them singletons. The sample originates from a study of T-cell reconstitution after alpha-beta-depleted transplantation in children. The specimen was PBMCs from the stem cell graft donor, collected from the stem cell graft. The receptor's source is a human donor who donated a stem cell graft to a child with acute lymphoblastic leukemia. The chain is built from TRBV5-1 and TRBJ2-7; TRBD2 matches at 10 bases. CDR3 amino acids: CASRATSGRSSYEQYF. CDR3 bases: TGCGCCAGCAGGGCGACTAGCGGGCGTTCCTCCTACGAGCAGTACTTC. Drawing the rest from reference TRBV5-1 and TRBJ2-7, the complete variable domain is KAGVTQTPRYLIKTRGQQVTLSCSPISGHRSVSWYQQTPGQGLQFLFEYFSETQRNKGNFPGRFSGRQFSNSRSEMNVSTLELGDSALYLCASRATSGRSSYEQYFGPGTRLTVT.